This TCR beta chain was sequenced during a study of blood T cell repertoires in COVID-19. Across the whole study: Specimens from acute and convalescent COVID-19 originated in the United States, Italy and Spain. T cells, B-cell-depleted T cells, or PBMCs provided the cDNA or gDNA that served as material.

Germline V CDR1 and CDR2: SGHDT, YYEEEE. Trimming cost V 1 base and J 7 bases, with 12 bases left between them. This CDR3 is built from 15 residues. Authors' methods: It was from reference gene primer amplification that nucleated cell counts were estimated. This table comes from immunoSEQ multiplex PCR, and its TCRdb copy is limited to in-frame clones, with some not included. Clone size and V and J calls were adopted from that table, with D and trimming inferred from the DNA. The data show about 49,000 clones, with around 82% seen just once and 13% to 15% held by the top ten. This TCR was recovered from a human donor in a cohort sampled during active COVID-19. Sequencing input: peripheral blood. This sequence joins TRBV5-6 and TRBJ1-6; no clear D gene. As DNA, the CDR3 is TGTGCCAGCAGCTTGCTGAGGCTGAGGAATTCACCCCTCCACTTT. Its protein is CASSLLRLRNSPLHF. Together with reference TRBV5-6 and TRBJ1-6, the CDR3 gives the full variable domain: DAGVTQSPTHLIKTRGQQVTLRCSPKSGHDTVSWYQQALGQGPQFIFQYYEEEERQRGNFPDRFSGHQFPNYSSELNVNALLLGDSALYLCASSLLRLRNSPLHFGNGTRLTVT.